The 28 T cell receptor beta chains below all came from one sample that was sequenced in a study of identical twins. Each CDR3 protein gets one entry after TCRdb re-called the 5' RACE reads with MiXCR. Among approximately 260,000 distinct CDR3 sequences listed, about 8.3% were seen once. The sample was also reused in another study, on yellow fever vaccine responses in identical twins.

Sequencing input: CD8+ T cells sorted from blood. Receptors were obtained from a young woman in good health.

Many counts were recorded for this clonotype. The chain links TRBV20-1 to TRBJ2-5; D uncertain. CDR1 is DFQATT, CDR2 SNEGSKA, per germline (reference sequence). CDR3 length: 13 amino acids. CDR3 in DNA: TGCAAATCAAAGACGCATGCCGAAGAGACCCAGTACTTC. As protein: CKSKTHAEETQYF.

CDR3 nucleotide sequence: TGTGCCAGCCGTAGCGGGAGGGCTCCCGGACTCTCCTACAATGAGCAGTTCTTC. Protein sequence: CASRSGRAPGLSYNEQFF. V is TRBV27 and J is TRBJ2-1; 11 bases align to TRBD2. The V gene's germline CDR1 is MNHEY and CDR2 SMNVEV (reference sequence). This CDR3 comprises 18 residues. Unmatched junction bases numbered 12, after V lost 8 bases and J lost 0 bases.

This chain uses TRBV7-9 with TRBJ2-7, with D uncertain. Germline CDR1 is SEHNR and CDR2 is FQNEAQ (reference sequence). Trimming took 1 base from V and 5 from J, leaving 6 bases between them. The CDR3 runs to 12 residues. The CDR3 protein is CASSLVTNEQYF. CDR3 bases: TGTGCCAGCAGCTTAGTGACAAACGAGCAGTACTTC. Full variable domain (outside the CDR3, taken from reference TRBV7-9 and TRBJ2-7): DTGVSQNPRHKITKRGQNVTFRCDPISEHNRLYWYRQTLGQGPEFLTYFQNEAQLEKSRLLSDRFSAERPKGSFSTLEIQRTEQGDSAMYLCASSLVTNEQYFGPGTRLTVT.

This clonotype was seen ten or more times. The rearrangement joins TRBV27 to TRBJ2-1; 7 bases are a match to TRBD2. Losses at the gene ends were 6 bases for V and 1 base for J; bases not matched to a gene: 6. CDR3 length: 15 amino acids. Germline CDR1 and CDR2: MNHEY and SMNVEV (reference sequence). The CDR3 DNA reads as TGTGCCAGCAGCCTCGGGGGGACGTCCTACAATGAGCAGTTCTTC. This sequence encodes CASSLGGTSYNEQFF.

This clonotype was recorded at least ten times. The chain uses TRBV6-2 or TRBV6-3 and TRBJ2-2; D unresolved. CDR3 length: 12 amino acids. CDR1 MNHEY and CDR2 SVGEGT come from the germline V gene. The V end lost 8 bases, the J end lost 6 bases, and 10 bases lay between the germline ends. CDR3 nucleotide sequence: TGTGCCAGCGCCTTGGGCCCCGGGGAGCTGTTTTTT. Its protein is CASALGPGELFF.

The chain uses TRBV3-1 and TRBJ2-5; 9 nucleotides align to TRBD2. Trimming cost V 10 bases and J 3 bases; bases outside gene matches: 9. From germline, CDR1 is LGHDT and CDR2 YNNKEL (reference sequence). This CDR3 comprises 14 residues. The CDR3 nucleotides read TGTGCCACCGGTCCGGAGCGGGGGGAAGAGACCCAGTACTTC. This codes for CATGPERGEETQYF.

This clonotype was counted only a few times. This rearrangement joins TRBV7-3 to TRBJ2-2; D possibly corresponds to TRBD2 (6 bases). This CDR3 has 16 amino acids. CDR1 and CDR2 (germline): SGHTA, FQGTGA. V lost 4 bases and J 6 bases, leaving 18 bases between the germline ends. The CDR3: CASSSPGGGVAGELFF. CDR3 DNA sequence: TGTGCCAGCAGCTCCCCTGGTGGCGGGGTGGCCGGGGAGCTGTTTTTT.

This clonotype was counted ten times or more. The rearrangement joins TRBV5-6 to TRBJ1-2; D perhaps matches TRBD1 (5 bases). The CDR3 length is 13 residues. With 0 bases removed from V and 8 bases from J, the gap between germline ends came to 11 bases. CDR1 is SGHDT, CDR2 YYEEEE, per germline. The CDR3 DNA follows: TGTGCCAGCAGCTTGGCCGGGGCTGGGGGCTACACCTTC. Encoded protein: CASSLAGAGGYTF.

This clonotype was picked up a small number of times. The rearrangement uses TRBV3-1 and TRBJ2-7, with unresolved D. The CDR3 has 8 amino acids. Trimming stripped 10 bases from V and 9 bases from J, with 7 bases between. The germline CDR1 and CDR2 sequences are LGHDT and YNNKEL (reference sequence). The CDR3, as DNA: TGTGCCACGCTCGGGCAGTACTTC. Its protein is CATLGQYF.

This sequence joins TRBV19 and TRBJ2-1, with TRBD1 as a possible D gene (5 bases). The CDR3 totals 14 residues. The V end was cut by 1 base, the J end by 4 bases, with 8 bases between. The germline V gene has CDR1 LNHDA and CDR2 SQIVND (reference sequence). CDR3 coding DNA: TGTGCCAGTAGTATAGGCGCAGGGTACAATGAGCAGTTCTTC. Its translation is CASSIGAGYNEQFF. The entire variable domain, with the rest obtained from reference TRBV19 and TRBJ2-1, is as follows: DGGITQSPKYLFRKEGQNVTLSCEQNLNHDAMYWYRQDPGQGLRLIYYSQIVNDFQKGDIAEGYSVSREKKESFPLTVTSAQKNPTAFYLCASSIGAGYNEQFFGPGTRLTVL.

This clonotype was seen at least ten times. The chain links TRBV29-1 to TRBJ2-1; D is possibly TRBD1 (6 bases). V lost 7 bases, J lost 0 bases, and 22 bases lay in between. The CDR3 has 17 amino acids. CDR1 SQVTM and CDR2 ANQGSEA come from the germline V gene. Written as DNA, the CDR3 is TGCAGCGCTCATGGGACACCGACGGGGAGCTCCTACAATGAGCAGTTCTTC. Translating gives CSAHGTPTGSSYNEQFF.

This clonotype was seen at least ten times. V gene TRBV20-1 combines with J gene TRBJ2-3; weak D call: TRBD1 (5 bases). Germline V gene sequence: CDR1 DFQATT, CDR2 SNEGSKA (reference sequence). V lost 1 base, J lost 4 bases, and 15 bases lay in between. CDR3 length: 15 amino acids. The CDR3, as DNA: TGCAGTGCTAGAGTAATAGGGGATTTGCCAGATACGCAGTATTTT. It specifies CSARVIGDLPDTQYF.

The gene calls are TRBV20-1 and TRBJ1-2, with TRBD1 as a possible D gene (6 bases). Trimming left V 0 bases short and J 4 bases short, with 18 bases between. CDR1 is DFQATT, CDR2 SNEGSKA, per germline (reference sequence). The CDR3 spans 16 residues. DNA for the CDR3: TGCAGTGCTAGAGATCTGGGGGGCGCCTCTGGCTATGGCTACACCTTC. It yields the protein CSARDLGGASGYGYTF.

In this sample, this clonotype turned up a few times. The CDR3, as DNA: TGTGCCAGCAGCCAAGGCTCCCGGGCCGTCTATGGCTACACCTTC. Amino acid sequence: CASSQGSRAVYGYTF. The chain is built from TRBV3-1 and TRBJ1-2; D unclear. Germline V gives CDR1 LGHDT, CDR2 YNNKEL (reference sequence). The CDR3 covers 15 residues. The germline V and J ends were trimmed by 1 base and 4 bases, with 13 bases remaining between them.

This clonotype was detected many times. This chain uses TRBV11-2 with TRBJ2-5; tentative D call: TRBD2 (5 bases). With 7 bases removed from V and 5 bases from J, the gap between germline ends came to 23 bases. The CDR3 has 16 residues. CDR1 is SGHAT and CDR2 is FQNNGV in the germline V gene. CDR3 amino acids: CASTLTPFAERETQYF. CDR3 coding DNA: TGTGCCAGCACCCTAACCCCCTTCGCCGAGCGGGAGACCCAGTACTTC.

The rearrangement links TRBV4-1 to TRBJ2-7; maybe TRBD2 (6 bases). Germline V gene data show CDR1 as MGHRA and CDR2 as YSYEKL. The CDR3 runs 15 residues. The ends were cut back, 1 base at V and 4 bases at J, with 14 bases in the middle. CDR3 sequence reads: CASSQVFMAGYEQYF. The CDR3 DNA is TGCGCCAGCAGCCAAGTGTTCATGGCGGGATACGAGCAGTACTTC.

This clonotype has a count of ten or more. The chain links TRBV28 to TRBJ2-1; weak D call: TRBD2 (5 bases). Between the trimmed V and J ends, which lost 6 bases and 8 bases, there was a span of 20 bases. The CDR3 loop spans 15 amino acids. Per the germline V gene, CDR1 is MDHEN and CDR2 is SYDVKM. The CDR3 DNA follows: TGTGCCAGCAGACCCCTCGGGGAGCGGAATCATGAGCAGTTCTTC. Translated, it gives CASRPLGERNHEQFF. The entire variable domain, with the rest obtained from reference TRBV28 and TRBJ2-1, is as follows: DVKVTQSSRYLVKRTGEKVFLECVQDMDHENMFWYRQDPGLGLRLIYFSYDVKMKEKGDIPEGYSVSREKKERFSLILESASTNQTSMYLCASRPLGERNHEQFFGPGTRLTVL.

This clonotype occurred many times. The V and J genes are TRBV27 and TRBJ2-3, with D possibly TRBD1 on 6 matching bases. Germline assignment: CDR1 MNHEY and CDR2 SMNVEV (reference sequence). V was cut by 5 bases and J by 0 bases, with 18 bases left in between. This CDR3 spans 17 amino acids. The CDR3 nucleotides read TGTGCCAGCAGTCCGGCATCCGGGACAACTAGCACAGATACGCAGTATTTT. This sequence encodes CASSPASGTTSTDTQYF.

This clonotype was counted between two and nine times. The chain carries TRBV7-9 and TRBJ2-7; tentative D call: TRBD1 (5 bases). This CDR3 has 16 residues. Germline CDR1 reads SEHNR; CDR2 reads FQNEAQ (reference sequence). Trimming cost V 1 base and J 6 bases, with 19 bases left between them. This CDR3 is CASSLEVRALPGEQYF. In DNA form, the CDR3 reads TGTGCCAGCAGCTTAGAAGTCAGGGCTTTACCTGGCGAGCAGTACTTC.

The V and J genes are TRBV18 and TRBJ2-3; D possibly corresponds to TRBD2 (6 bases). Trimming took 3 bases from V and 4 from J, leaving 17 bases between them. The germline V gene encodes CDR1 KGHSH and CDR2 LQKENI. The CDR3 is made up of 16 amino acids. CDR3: CASSPWDSSFPDTQYF. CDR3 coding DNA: TGTGCCAGCTCACCCTGGGACTCTAGTTTCCCAGATACGCAGTATTTT.

Here the CDR3 DNA reads TGTGCCAGCGGACAGGGGGAGCTGTTTTTT. This sequence encodes CASGQGELFF. V usage is TRBV5-6 and J usage is TRBJ2-2, with a possible D match to TRBD1 (6 bases). CDR3 length: 10 amino acids. Looked up from germline, CDR1 is SGHDT and CDR2 is YYEEEE. V was clipped by 7 bases and J by 8 bases, with 6 bases between them. The full variable domain, its missing parts supplied by reference TRBV5-6 and TRBJ2-2, is DAGVTQSPTHLIKTRGQQVTLRCSPKSGHDTVSWYQQALGQGPQFIFQYYEEEERQRGNFPDRFSGHQFPNYSSELNVNALLLGDSALYLCASGQGELFFGEGSRLTVL.

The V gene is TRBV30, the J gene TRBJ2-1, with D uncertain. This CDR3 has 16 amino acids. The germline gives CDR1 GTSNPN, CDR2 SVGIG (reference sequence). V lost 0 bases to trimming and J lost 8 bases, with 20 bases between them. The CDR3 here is CAWSVLLFASVHEQFF. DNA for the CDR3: TGTGCCTGGAGTGTACTGTTATTCGCTTCGGTCCATGAGCAGTTCTTC.

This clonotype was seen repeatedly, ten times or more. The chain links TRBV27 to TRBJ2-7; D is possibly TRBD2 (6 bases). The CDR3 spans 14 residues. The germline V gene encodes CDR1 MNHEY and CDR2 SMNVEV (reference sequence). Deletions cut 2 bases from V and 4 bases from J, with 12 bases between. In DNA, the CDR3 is TGTGCCAGCAGTTTAAGAGGGAGGCATTACGAGCAGTACTTC. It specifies CASSLRGRHYEQYF.

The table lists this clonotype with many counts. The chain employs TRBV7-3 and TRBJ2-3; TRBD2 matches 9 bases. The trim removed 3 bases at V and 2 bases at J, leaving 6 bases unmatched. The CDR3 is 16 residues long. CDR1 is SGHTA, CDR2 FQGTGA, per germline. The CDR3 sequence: CASSFISGGPTDTQYF. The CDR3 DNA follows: TGTGCCAGCAGCTTCATTAGCGGGGGCCCCACAGATACGCAGTATTTT.

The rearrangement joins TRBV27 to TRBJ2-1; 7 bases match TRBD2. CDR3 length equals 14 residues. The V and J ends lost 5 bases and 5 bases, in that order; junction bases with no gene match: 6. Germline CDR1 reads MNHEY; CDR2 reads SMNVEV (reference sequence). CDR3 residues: CASSRSGGNNEQFF. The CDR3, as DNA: TGTGCCAGCAGTCGTTCCGGGGGGAACAATGAGCAGTTCTTC.

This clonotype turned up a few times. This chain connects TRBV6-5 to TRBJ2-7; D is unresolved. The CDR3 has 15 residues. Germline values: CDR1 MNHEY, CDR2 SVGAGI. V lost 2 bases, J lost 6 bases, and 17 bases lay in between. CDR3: CASSYMRSTDPEQYF. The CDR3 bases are TGTGCCAGCAGTTACATGCGGTCGACTGACCCCGAGCAGTACTTC.

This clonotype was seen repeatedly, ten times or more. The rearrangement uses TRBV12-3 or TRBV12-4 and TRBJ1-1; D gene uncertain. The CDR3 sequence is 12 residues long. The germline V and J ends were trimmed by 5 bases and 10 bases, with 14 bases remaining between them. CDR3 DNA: TGTGCCAGCAGTCCCGGGTCAGCGGGAGCTTTCTTT. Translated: CASSPGSAGAFF.

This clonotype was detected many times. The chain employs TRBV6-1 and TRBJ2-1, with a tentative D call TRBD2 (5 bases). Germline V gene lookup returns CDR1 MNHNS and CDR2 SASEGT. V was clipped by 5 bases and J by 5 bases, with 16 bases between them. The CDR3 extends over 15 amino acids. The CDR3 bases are TGTGCCAGCAGTCCGAACTACTACGGGGACAATGAGCAGTTCTTC. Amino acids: CASSPNYYGDNEQFF.